This T cell receptor (beta chain) comes out of a study of shared clonotypes between healthy human individuals. Deletions cut 4 bases from V and 0 bases from J, with 11 bases between. This CDR3 region has 15 residues. Germline V gene lookup returns CDR1 SGHTS and CDR2 YDEGEE. This table comes from immunoSEQ multiplex PCR, and its TCRdb copy is limited to in-frame clones, with some not included. Among 550,000 to 850,000 clones, around 70% were seen once, and the ten largest hold around 1.7%. Of note for this clone: This same CDR3 is encoded by further DNA sequences in the sample.

CD4+ cells underwent separation, giving CD45RA+ naive and CD45RA-negative memory subsets. The sample was memory CD4+ T cells sorted from blood. This sample's subset: CD45RA-negative fraction. The V and J genes are TRBV5-8 and TRBJ1-3; D is unresolved. The sequence was obtained from a woman in her 30s in good health. The CDR3 DNA sequence: TGTGCCAGCAGCGTTGGACTGCCCTCTGGAAACACCATATATTTT. Protein sequence: CASSVGLPSGNTIYF.